Presented here are 22 T cell receptor beta chains from one specimen sequenced in a study of beta chain features in type 1 diabetes. Expressed TCRB transcripts were sequenced, since all the RNA that had been isolated was reverse transcribed. Sequencing was performed with immunoSEQ multiplex PCR; in TCRdb, only in-frame clones are kept and a portion is missing. The sample records approximately 150,000 clones, about 9.8% being singletons. Specimen: central memory CD4+ T cells from blood. The source is a woman aged 18-29 years in good health.

This rearrangement joins TRBV27 to TRBJ2-3; 11 bases are shared with TRBD2. Losses at the gene ends were 4 bases for V and 6 bases for J; bases not matched to a gene: 3. The CDR3 loop spans 14 amino acids. Germline V CDR1 and CDR2: MNHEY, SMNVEV (reference sequence). CDR3 bases: TGTGCCAGCAGTTCGGTAGCGGGGGGGGATACGCAGTATTTT. It codes for CASSSVAGGDTQYF.

A note on this clone: This CDR3 is also generated by other DNA sequences in the sample. This chain uses TRBV6-6 with TRBJ2-5; 8 bases are shared with TRBD1. V trimming: 6 bases; J trimming: 1 base; junction bases outside the gene matches: 4. The CDR3 is 14 residues long. Germline lookup yields CDR1 MNHNY and CDR2 SVGAGI (reference sequence). The CDR3 sequence: CASSRDRLQETQYF. In DNA form, the CDR3 reads TGTGCCAGCAGCCGGGACAGGCTCCAAGAGACCCAGTACTTC.

The CDR3 loop reads CASSQEQGLEGQFF. The CDR3 DNA reads as TGCGCCAGCAGCCAAGAACAGGGGCTCGAGGGGCAGTTCTTC. The rearrangement links TRBV4-3 to TRBJ2-1; 7 nucleotides align to TRBD1. Losses at the gene ends were 0 bases for V and 12 bases for J; bases not matched to a gene: 8. The CDR3 loop spans 14 amino acids. Germline V lookup: CDR1 LGHNA, CDR2 YSLEER.

The V call is TRBV9, the J call TRBJ1-6, with D possibly matching TRBD1 (6 bases). V was shortened by 4 bases and J by 6 bases, with 17 bases between the two germline ends. The CDR3 sequence is 16 residues long. CDR1 and CDR2 from the germline V gene are SGDLS and YYNGEE. CDR3 amino acids: CASSISGGAGNSPLHF. The CDR3 DNA reads as TGTGCCAGCAGCATTAGCGGGGGGGCAGGTAATTCACCCCTCCACTTT. Combining the CDR3 with reference TRBV9 and TRBJ1-6 gives the whole variable domain DSGVTQTPKHLITATGQRVTLRCSPRSGDLSVYWYQQSLDQGLQFLIQYYNGEERAKGNILERFSAQQFPDLHSELNLSSLELGDSALYFCASSISGGAGNSPLHFGNGTRLTVT.

This clone was seen only a few times. The V call is TRBV7-9, the J call TRBJ1-1, with D perhaps matching TRBD1 (5 bases). The CDR3 covers 12 residues. Germline CDR1 SEHNR, CDR2 FQNEAQ (reference sequence). V was shortened by 5 bases and J by 8 bases, with 12 bases between the two germline ends. The CDR3 loop is CASSREGPEAFF. CDR3 nucleotide sequence: TGTGCCAGCAGCCGGGAGGGGCCCGAAGCTTTCTTT.

V gene TRBV9 combines with J gene TRBJ2-5, with D maybe TRBD1 (6 bases). Trimming cost V 5 bases and J 2 bases, with 16 bases left between them. The CDR3 is 15 residues long. Germline CDR1 SGDLS, CDR2 YYNGEE. This chain's CDR3 is CASSYNLGAQETQYF. CDR3 bases: TGTGCCAGCAGTTACAATCTGGGGGCTCAAGAGACCCAGTACTTC.

The table lists this clone with a few counts. This chain joins TRBV9 and TRBJ2-1; TRBD1 matches at 7 bases. Germline-derived CDR1 and CDR2 are SGDLS and YYNGEE. The V and J ends lost 0 bases and 6 bases, in that order; junction bases with no gene match: 0. The CDR3 runs 13 residues. The CDR3 DNA sequence: TGTGCCAGCAGCGTAGACAGGGGCAATGAGCAGTTCTTC. It codes for CASSVDRGNEQFF.

The rearrangement uses TRBV7-2 and TRBJ2-1; the match to TRBD2 covers 7 bases. The CDR3 contains 13 residues. Germline V gene sequence: CDR1 SGHTA, CDR2 FQGNSA. V lost 2 bases, J lost 13 bases, and 8 bases stayed unmatched. Here the CDR3 DNA reads TGTGCCAGCAGCTTAATGAGGGAGGGCCGACAGTTCTTC. Protein sequence: CASSLMREGRQFF.

This clone has a count of ten or more. The J gene is TRBJ2-4, the V gene TRBV5-1, with a tentative D call TRBD1 (5 bases). With 4 bases removed from V and 4 bases from J, the gap between germline ends came to 21 bases. This CDR3 comprises 17 residues. The germline gives CDR1 SGHRS, CDR2 YFSETQ. CDR3 DNA: TGCGCCAGCAGCCCAGGGTCTCCGTGGCAGCCTAAAAACATTCAGTACTTC. Protein product: CASSPGSPWQPKNIQYF.

Only one count was recorded for this clone. The chain links TRBV5-1 to TRBJ1-5, with D uncertain. Trimming removed 1 base at V and 2 bases at J, with 7 bases between. This CDR3 has 14 amino acids. Germline lookup yields CDR1 SGHRS and CDR2 YFSETQ. DNA for the CDR3: TGCGCCAGCAGCTTGTCTCTCGGCAATCAGCCCCAGCATTTT. Protein: CASSLSLGNQPQHF.

The V gene is TRBV9, the J gene TRBJ1-5; 8 bases match TRBD1. With 4 bases clipped from V and 7 bases from J, the junction kept 10 bases outside the gene matches. This CDR3 contains 15 residues. Per germline, CDR1 SGDLS and CDR2 YYNGEE. CDR3 sequence reads: CASSKEDRAGQPQHF. DNA for the CDR3: TGTGCCAGCAGCAAAGAGGACAGGGCGGGCCAGCCCCAGCATTTT.

This clone was observed a handful of times. The CDR3: CASGGASNYGYTF. In DNA form, the CDR3 reads TGCGCCAGCGGGGGGGCGAGCAACTATGGCTACACCTTC. V usage is TRBV5-1 and J usage is TRBJ1-2; D is possibly TRBD1 (6 bases). V was trimmed by 7 bases and J by 2 bases, leaving 12 bases between them. CDR1 is SGHRS, CDR2 YFSETQ, per germline. This CDR3 spans 13 amino acids.

In its sample, this clone was seen once. The V gene is TRBV6-5, the J gene TRBJ2-7; D is ambiguous. The germline gives CDR1 MNHEY, CDR2 SVGAGI. The CDR3 totals 16 residues. The V and J ends lost 0 bases and 0 bases respectively, with 12 bases between them. CDR3 loop: CASSYSSRSLSYEQYF. In DNA form, the CDR3 reads TGTGCCAGCAGTTACTCTTCCAGGTCCCTCTCCTACGAGCAGTACTTC.

This clone has a handful of counts. The V and J genes are TRBV9 and TRBJ2-1; D is perhaps TRBD2 (6 bases). The CDR3 extends over 15 amino acids. V lost 3 bases and J lost 0, with 10 bases in between. Germline V gives CDR1 SGDLS, CDR2 YYNGEE. The CDR3 bases are TGTGCCAGCAGCGAAGGGAGGAGCTCCTACAATGAGCAGTTCTTC. Translated: CASSEGRSSYNEQFF.

This clone was observed a few times. At one of its ends the junction is not consistent with the germline gene, which may arise from a read error. This chain joins TRBV6-1 and TRBJ2-7; no firm D call. This CDR3 is built from 16 residues. CDR1 is MNHNS and CDR2 is SASEGT in the germline V gene. Written as DNA, the CDR3 is TGTGCCATCAGTGAGTCGAAGACATCAGGCTCCTACGAGCAGTACTTC. It encodes CAISESKTSGSYEQYF.

This clone was counted only a few times. The chain is built from TRBV18 and TRBJ1-2, with a tentative D call TRBD1 (6 bases). V was cut by 4 bases and J by 4 bases, with 13 bases left in between. CDR1 is KGHSH, CDR2 LQKENI, per germline. There are 14 residues in the CDR3. The CDR3, as DNA: TGTGCCAGCTCACGACTACAGGGCGGCTATGGCTACACCTTC. Amino acid sequence: CASSRLQGGYGYTF.

This clone has more than one count but fewer than ten. The V call is TRBV25-1, the J call TRBJ1-2; D is perhaps TRBD1 (6 bases). There are 13 residues in the CDR3. The ends were cut back, 7 bases at V and 7 bases at J, with 16 bases in the middle. Germline lookup yields CDR1 MGHDK and CDR2 SYGVNS. The CDR3 loop reads CASMGGAISGYTF. DNA for the CDR3: TGTGCCAGCATGGGGGGGGCCATTAGTGGCTACACCTTC.

The CDR3 protein is CASSQGTGGSGNFEQYF. The CDR3 bases are TGTGCCAGCAGCCAAGGGACAGGGGGCTCAGGGAACTTCGAGCAGTACTTC. The gene calls are TRBV4-2 and TRBJ2-7; TRBD1 aligns across 11 bases. Trimming took 1 base from V and 6 from J; bases not matched to a gene: 11. CDR3 length: 17 residues. Germline values: CDR1 LGHNA, CDR2 YNFKEQ.

The table lists this clone with a few counts. As DNA, the CDR3 is TGTGCCAGCAGCTTAGTCAGTCAGGGGAATCAAGAGACCCAGTACTTC. Encoded protein: CASSLVSQGNQETQYF. The chain employs TRBV7-9 and TRBJ2-5; TRBD1 might be the D (6 bases). The V end lost 1 base, the J end lost 2 bases, and 14 bases lay between the germline ends. Germline assignment: CDR1 SEHNR and CDR2 FQNEAQ (reference sequence). There are 16 residues in the CDR3.

The J gene is TRBJ2-1, the V gene TRBV2; tentative D call: TRBD1 (6 bases). V was pared by 5 bases and J by 3 bases, with 11 bases between. The CDR3 is made up of 14 amino acids. Germline V gene sequence: CDR1 SNHLY, CDR2 FYNNEI. The CDR3 sequence is CASSPQGGYNEQFF. In nucleotides, the CDR3 is TGTGCCAGCAGTCCGCAAGGGGGCTACAATGAGCAGTTCTTC. Combining the CDR3 with reference TRBV2 and TRBJ2-1 gives the whole variable domain EPEVTQTPSHQVTQMGQEVILRCVPISNHLYFYWYRQILGQKVEFLVSFYNNEISEKSEIFDDQFSVERPDGSNFTLKIRSTKLEDSAMYFCASSPQGGYNEQFFGPGTRLTVL.

The rearrangement links TRBV30 to TRBJ1-6, with no clear D. The CDR3 runs to 13 residues. CDR1 and CDR2 (germline): GTSNPN, SVGIG (reference sequence). The V and J ends lost 1 base and 7 bases respectively, with 8 bases between them. The CDR3 region is CAWSEDSNSPLHF. Here the CDR3 DNA reads TGTGCCTGGAGTGAGGATAGCAATTCACCCCTCCACTTT.

This sequence joins TRBV30 and TRBJ2-7; TRBD1 agrees at 7 bases. Germline CDR1 reads GTSNPN; CDR2 reads SVGIG (reference sequence). With V trimmed by 5 bases and J by 0 bases, 7 bases remained unmatched. The CDR3 runs 14 residues. In DNA form, the CDR3 reads TGTGCCTGGGGGGGACAGCCTCTCTCCTACGAGCAGTACTTC. This sequence encodes CAWGGQPLSYEQYF.